The clone carrying this TCR delta chain turned up a few times. Its antigen is not identified. The data stem from a study of Vδ1+ human thymocytes. Broader study findings: In the thymus, TRG and TRD repertoires looked highly polyclonal with Gaussian CDR3 lengths.

RNA was extracted from the cells and then reverse transcribed. The CDR3 regions were amplified by multiplex PCR from V-gene primers to a constant-region primer. TCRdb applied CATT to the multiplex PCR reads for clone calling. The sample holds about 55,000 delta-chain clones, 15% to 20% seen once. The CDR3 is made up of 24 amino acids. The germline gives CDR1 TSWWSYY, CDR2 QGS. With V trimmed by 0 bases and J by 3 bases, 28 bases remained unmatched. J is TRDJ1 and V is TRDV1; 10 bases align to TRDD3. The sample taken for sequencing was Vdelta1+ gamma-delta thymocytes from the thymus. Subset in this sample: FACS-sorted CD3+ TCRalphabeta- TCRVdelta1+ TCRVdelta2- thymocytes. This TCR was sampled from a boy in the first two years of life who had congenital heart surgery. The CDR3 loop reads CALGELVPRLSSVPYWGMPDKLIF. The CDR3 DNA follows: TGTGCTCTTGGGGAACTAGTTCCCCGGCTTTCCTCAGTCCCGTACTGGGGGATGCCCGATAAACTCATCTTT.